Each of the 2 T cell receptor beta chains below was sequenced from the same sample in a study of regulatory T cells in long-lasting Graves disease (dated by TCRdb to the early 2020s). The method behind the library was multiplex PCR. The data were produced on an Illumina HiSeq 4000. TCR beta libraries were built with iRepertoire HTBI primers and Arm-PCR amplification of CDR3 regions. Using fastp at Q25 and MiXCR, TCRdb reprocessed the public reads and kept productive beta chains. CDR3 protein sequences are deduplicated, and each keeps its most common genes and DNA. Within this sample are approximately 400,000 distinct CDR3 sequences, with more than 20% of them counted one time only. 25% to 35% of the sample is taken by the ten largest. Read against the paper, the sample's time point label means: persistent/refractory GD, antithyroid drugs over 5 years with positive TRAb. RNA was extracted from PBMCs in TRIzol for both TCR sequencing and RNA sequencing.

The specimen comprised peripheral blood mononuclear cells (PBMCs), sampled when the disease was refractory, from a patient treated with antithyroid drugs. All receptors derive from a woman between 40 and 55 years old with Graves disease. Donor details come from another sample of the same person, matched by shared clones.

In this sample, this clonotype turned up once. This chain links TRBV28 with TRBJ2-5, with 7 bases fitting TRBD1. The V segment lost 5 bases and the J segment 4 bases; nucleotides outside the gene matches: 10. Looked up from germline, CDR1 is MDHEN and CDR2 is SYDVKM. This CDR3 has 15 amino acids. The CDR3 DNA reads TGTGCCAGCAGTCGCTCACAGGGGAGACTAGAGACCCAGTACTTC. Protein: CASSRSQGRLETQYF.

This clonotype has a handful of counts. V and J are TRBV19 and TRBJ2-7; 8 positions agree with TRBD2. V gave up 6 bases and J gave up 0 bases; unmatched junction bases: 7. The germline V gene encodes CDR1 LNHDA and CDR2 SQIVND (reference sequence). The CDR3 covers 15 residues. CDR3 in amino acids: CASSTSGSSSYEQYF. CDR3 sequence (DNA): TGTGCCAGTAGCACTAGCGGTTCTAGCTCCTACGAGCAGTACTTC. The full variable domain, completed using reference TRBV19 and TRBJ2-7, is DGGITQSPKYLFRKEGQNVTLSCEQNLNHDAMYWYRQDPGQGLRLIYYSQIVNDFQKGDIAEGYSVSREKKESFPLTVTSAQKNPTAFYLCASSTSGSSSYEQYFGPGTRLTVT.